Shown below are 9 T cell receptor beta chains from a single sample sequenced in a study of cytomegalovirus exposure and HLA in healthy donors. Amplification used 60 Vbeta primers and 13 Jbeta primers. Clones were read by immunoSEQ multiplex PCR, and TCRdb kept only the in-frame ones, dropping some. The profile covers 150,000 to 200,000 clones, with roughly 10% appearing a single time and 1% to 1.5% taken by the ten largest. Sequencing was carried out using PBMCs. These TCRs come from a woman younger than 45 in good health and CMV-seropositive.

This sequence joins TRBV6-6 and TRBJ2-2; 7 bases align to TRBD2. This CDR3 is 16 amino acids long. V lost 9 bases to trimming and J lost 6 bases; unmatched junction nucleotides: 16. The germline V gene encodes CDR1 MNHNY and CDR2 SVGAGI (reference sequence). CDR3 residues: CASRPRGLESAGELFF. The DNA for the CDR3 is TGTGCCAGTCGGCCTCGAGGACTAGAATCCGCCGGGGAGCTGTTTTTT.

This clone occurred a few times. This CDR3 is CSVLPGYNQPQHF. CDR3 coding DNA: TGCAGCGTTCTCCCCGGGTACAATCAGCCCCAGCATTTT. The V call is TRBV29-1, the J call TRBJ1-5; no clear D gene. This CDR3 region has 13 residues. Germline CDR1 is SQVTM and CDR2 is ANQGSEA. V lost 5 bases and J lost 3, with 11 bases in between. Variable domain in full (rest from reference TRBV29-1 and TRBJ1-5): SAVISQKPSRDICQRGTSLTIQCQVDSQVTMMFWYRQQPGQSLTLIATANQGSEATYESGFVIDKFPISRPNLTFSTLTVSNMSPEDSSIYLCSVLPGYNQPQHFGDGTRLSIL.

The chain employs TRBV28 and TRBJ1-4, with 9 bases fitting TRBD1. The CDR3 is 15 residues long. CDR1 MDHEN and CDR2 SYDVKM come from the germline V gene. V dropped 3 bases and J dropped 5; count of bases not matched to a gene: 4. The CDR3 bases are TGTGCCAGCAGTTTTCCAGGGACAGGGAATGAAAAACTGTTTTTT. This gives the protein CASSFPGTGNEKLFF.

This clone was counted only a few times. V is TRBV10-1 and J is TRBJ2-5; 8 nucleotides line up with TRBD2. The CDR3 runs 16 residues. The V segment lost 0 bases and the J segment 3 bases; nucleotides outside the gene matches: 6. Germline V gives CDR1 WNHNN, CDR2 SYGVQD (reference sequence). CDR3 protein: CASSESTSVLKETQYF. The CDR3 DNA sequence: TGCGCCAGCAGTGAGTCGACTAGCGTCCTAAAAGAGACCCAGTACTTC.

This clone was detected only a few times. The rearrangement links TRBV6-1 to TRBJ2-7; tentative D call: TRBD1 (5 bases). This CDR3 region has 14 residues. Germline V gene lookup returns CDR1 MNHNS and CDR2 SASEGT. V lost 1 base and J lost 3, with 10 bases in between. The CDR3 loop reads CASSEGGLIYEQYF. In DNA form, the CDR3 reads TGTGCCAGCAGTGAAGGGGGCCTCATCTACGAGCAGTACTTC.

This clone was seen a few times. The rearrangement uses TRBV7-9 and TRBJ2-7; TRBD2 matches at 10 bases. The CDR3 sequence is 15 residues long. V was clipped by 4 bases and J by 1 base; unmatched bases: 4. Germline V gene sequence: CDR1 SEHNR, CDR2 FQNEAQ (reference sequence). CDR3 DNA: TGTGCCAGCAGCTCACTAGCGGGGAGTTCCTACGAGCAGTACTTC. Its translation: CASSSLAGSSYEQYF. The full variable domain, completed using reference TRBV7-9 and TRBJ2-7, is DTGVSQNPRHKITKRGQNVTFRCDPISEHNRLYWYRQTLGQGPEFLTYFQNEAQLEKSRLLSDRFSAERPKGSFSTLEIQRTEQGDSAMYLCASSSLAGSSYEQYFGPGTRLTVT.

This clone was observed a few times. CDR3: CASSLGEGLDEKLFF. The CDR3 region has the DNA TGTGCCAGCAGCCTGGGGGAGGGGCTCGACGAAAAACTGTTTTTT. This chain joins TRBV5-6 and TRBJ1-4; TRBD1 might be the D (5 bases). There are 15 residues in the CDR3. The V end lost 4 bases, the J end lost 8 bases, and 18 bases lay between the germline ends. Germline CDR1 is SGHDT and CDR2 is YYEEEE.

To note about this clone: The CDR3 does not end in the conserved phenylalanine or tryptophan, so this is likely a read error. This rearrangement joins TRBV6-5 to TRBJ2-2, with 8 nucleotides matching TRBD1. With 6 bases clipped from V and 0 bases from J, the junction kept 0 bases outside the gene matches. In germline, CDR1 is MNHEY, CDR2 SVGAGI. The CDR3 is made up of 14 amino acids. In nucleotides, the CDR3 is TGTGCCAGCAGGACAGGGGCGAACACCGGGGAGCTGTTTGTT. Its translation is CASRTGANTGELFV.

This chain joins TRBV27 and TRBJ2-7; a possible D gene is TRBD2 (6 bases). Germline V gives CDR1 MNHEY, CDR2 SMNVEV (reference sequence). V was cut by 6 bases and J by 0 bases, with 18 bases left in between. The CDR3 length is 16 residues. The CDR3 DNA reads TGTGCCAGCAGGCACCAACTAGCACAGTCCTCCTACGAGCAGTACTTC. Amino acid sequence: CASRHQLAQSSYEQYF.